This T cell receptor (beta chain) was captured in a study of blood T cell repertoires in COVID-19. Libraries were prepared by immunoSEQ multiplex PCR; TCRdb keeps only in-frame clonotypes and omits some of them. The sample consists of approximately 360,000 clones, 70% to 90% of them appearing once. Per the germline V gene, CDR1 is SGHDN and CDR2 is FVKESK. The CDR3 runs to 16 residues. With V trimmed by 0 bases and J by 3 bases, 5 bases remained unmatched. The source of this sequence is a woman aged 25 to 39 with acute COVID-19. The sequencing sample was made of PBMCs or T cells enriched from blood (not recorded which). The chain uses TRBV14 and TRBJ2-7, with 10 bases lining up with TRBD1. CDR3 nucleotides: TGTGCCAGCAGCCAAGAGGGGACAGGGGTGGACTACGAGCAGTACTTC. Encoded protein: CASSQEGTGVDYEQYF.